The present T cell receptor (beta chain) was sequenced within a study of shared clonotypes between healthy human individuals. General study findings and limits: In general, naive subsets displayed greater estimated richness than memory subsets did.

This clone was picked up a small number of times. Its antigen remains unknown. Mismatch with germline at one junction end may stem from a read error. The CDR3 is made up of 13 amino acids. Germline lookup yields CDR1 KGHSH and CDR2 LQKENI. Researchers ran the assay at a deep level. Using roughly 200 ng DNA, tens of thousands of T cell genomes, the sorted-subset replicate PCRs were run. Measured with immunoSEQ multiplex PCR; TCRdb has only the in-frame clones, and not every one. The profile shows 950,000 to 1,100,000 clones, about 84% of them singletons. Negatively enriched CD4+ T cells were divided by CD45RA into naive and memory.

The sequencing input was memory CD4+ T cells from PBMCs. Subset: CD45RA-negative fraction. This chain joins TRBV18 and TRBJ1-4; no definite D call. The TCR originated in a man younger than 35 in good health. Some clones in this sample may be carry-over from other donors' samples. CDR3 in DNA: TGTGCCAGCTCACCGAGCAACTATGAGAAACTGTTTTTT. Protein: CASSPSNYEKLFF.